Below, 27 T cell receptor beta chains from the same sample are listed, as sequenced in a study of T-cell memory formation after mild COVID-19. TCRdb re-analysed the 5' RACE reads in MiXCR, keeping a single row per CDR3 protein. The sample records approximately 100,000 distinct CDR3 sequences, approximately 12% being singletons. Material: PBMCs or a T cell subset sorted from them (not recorded which). These receptors were obtained from a man aged 18 to 29 who had mild COVID-19 (a few samples of this study predate the infection). Cell type and time point are not known.

This chain connects TRBV6-2 or TRBV6-3 to TRBJ1-2; D is ambiguous. The CDR3 has 16 amino acids. Trimming removed 8 bases at V and 2 bases at J, with 21 bases between. CDR1 and CDR2 from the germline V gene are MNHEY and SVGEGT. The CDR3 DNA is TGTGCCAGCGCTGTCTCAGGCCTTTCTGGAAACTATGGCTACACCTTC. It translates to CASAVSGLSGNYGYTF.

The chain links TRBV15 to TRBJ2-7; 9 bases map to TRBD1. Trimming took 0 bases from V and 4 from J; bases not matched to a gene: 7. Germline CDR1 and CDR2: LNHNV and YYDKDF (reference sequence). This CDR3 is built from 16 residues. CDR3 coding DNA: TGTGCCACCAGCAGAGATAGAGGGACAGGGAAGTACGAGCAGTACTTC. This codes for CATSRDRGTGKYEQYF.

This clonotype was observed a handful of times. The chain carries TRBV5-8 and TRBJ2-7; D remains unclear. The germline CDR1 and CDR2 sequences are SGHTS and YDEGEE. V lost 4 bases and J lost 2, with 16 bases in between. The CDR3 is 15 amino acids. The CDR3 nucleotides read TGTGCCAGCAGCCCAAGTTGGCGACCCACCTACGAGCAGTACGTC. It translates to CASSPSWRPTYEQYV.

This clonotype was counted between two and nine times. The chain employs TRBV29-1 and TRBJ2-2, with D possibly being TRBD1 or TRBD2 (5 bases each). Trimming took off 0 bases at V and 3 bases at J, with 11 bases between the two ends. CDR1 is SQVTM, CDR2 ANQGSEA, per germline. The CDR3 is 15 residues long. The CDR3 reads CSVEDGAADTGELFF. CDR3 coding DNA: TGCAGCGTTGAAGACGGGGCGGCAGACACCGGGGAGCTGTTTTTT.

This clonotype was detected a few times. This sequence joins TRBV7-9 and TRBJ1-5; D is perhaps TRBD1 (5 bases). V was pared by 6 bases and J by 8 bases, with 11 bases between. CDR3 length: 12 amino acids. Looked up from germline, CDR1 is SEHNR and CDR2 is FQNEAQ (reference sequence). The CDR3 loop reads CASSQGTEPQHF. The CDR3 nucleotides read TGTGCCAGCAGTCAGGGAACTGAGCCCCAGCATTTT.

The chain links TRBV7-9 to TRBJ1-3, with D possibly being TRBD1 (6 bases). Trimming pared 3 bases from V and 3 bases from J, leaving 9 bases between. Germline lookup yields CDR1 SEHNR and CDR2 FQNEAQ (reference sequence). CDR3 length: 14 amino acids. CDR3 DNA: TGTGCCAGCAGCTTGCGGACAGTTGGAAACACCATATATTTT. Residues: CASSLRTVGNTIYF.

This clonotype was observed a handful of times. V and J are TRBV3-1 and TRBJ2-1, with TRBD2 identical over 8 bases. The CDR3 has 15 amino acids. Losses at the gene ends were 6 bases for V and 5 bases for J; bases not matched to a gene: 9. Germline lookup yields CDR1 LGHDT and CDR2 YNNKEL (reference sequence). As DNA, the CDR3 is TGTGCCAGCAGGACCCGGGGGGGCCATGACAATGAGCAGTTCTTC. Amino acids: CASRTRGGHDNEQFF.

This clonotype was seen a single time. V usage is TRBV12-3 or TRBV12-4 and J usage is TRBJ1-1; D remains ambiguous. Trimming took off 2 bases at V and 5 bases at J, with 9 bases between the two ends. This CDR3 is 13 amino acids long. CDR3 residues: CASSLLVGTEAFF. DNA of the CDR3: TGTGCCAGCAGTTTACTGGTCGGTACTGAAGCTTTCTTT.

This clonotype was counted only a few times. The chain joins TRBV6-2 or TRBV6-3 to TRBJ1-6; possible D gene TRBD1, 6 bases. From germline, CDR1 is MNHEY and CDR2 SVGEGT. The CDR3 loop spans 15 amino acids. Trimming stripped 4 bases from V and 4 bases from J, with 11 bases between. The CDR3 region is CASSFLDRYNSPLHF. DNA for the CDR3: TGTGCCAGCAGTTTTTTGGACAGATATAATTCACCCCTCCACTTT.

This clonotype was detected ten times or more. The chain links TRBV12-3 or TRBV12-4 to TRBJ2-7; maybe TRBD2 (7 bases). The CDR3 loop spans 13 amino acids. V was pared by 2 bases and J by 6 bases, with 11 bases between. The CDR3 reads CASSLWGGAEQYV. CDR3 in DNA: TGTGCCAGCAGTTTATGGGGGGGCGCCGAGCAGTACGTC.

The chain employs TRBV7-8 and TRBJ2-3; D is unresolved. The CDR3 has 14 residues. Germline V gene sequence: CDR1 SGHVS, CDR2 FQNEAQ. V was clipped by 5 bases and J by 4 bases, with 13 bases between them. CDR3 protein: CASSPQAAADTQYF. CDR3 bases: TGTGCCAGCAGCCCCCAGGCAGCTGCAGATACGCAGTATTTT. The full variable domain, with the rest looked up from reference TRBV7-8 and TRBJ2-3, is GAGVSQSPRYKVAKRGQDVALRCDPISGHVSLFWYQQALGQGPEFLTYFQNEAQLDKSGLPSDRFFAERPEGSVSTLKIQRTQQEDSAVYLCASSPQAAADTQYFGPGTRLTVL.

V and J are TRBV10-3 and TRBJ1-1; D gene uncertain. Germline CDR1 is ENHRY and CDR2 is SYGVKD. Trimming cost V 0 bases and J 1 base, with 12 bases left between them. This CDR3 contains 16 residues. The CDR3 DNA follows: TGTGCCATCAGTGAGTCCCTCGGAGGTAGGAACACTGAAGCTTTCTTT. Protein: CAISESLGGRNTEAFF.

The chain couples TRBV5-4 to TRBJ2-2, with 8 bases matching TRBD2. Germline CDR1 reads SGHNT; CDR2 reads YYREEE (reference sequence). The CDR3 is made up of 14 amino acids. V shed 3 bases, J shed 6 bases, and the junction held 4 bases outside the gene matches. The CDR3 region has the DNA TGTGCCAGCAGCTCGGGGGGGCTACCCGGGGAGCTGTTTTTT. Amino acid sequence: CASSSGGLPGELFF. Together with reference TRBV5-4 and TRBJ2-2, the CDR3 gives the full variable domain: ETGVTQSPTHLIKTRGQQVTLRCSSQSGHNTVSWYQQALGQGPQFIFQYYREEENGRGNFPPRFSGLQFPNYSSELNVNALELDDSALYLCASSSGGLPGELFFGEGSRLTVL.

A few counts support this clonotype. The rearrangement joins TRBV14 to TRBJ1-1, with D perhaps matching TRBD1 (6 bases). Germline assignment: CDR1 SGHDN and CDR2 FVKESK. V was cut by 4 bases and J by 1 base, with 10 bases left in between. This CDR3 region has 14 residues. The CDR3 nucleotides read TGTGCCAGCAGCCGAGAGGACAGGAACACTGAAGCTTTCTTT. This translates into CASSREDRNTEAFF.

V usage is TRBV7-9 and J usage is TRBJ2-3, with 8 bases fitting TRBD1. The CDR3 consists of 16 residues. CDR1 is SEHNR and CDR2 is FQNEAQ in the germline V gene (reference sequence). Unmatched junction bases numbered 10, after V lost 5 bases and J lost 3 bases. CDR3 DNA sequence: TGTGCCAGCAGCACCTCCCCGACAGGGGTTACAGATACGCAGTATTTT. It is translated as CASSTSPTGVTDTQYF.

The gene calls are TRBV5-8 and TRBJ2-3; D is perhaps TRBD2 (6 bases). Germline CDR1 SGHTS, CDR2 YDEGEE. Trimming took 5 bases from V and 0 from J, leaving 16 bases between them. This CDR3 region has 16 residues. The CDR3 loop is CASRSPGLRSTDTQYF. CDR3 nucleotides: TGTGCCAGCAGATCCCCGGGACTGAGAAGCACAGATACGCAGTATTTT.

V gene TRBV6-5 combines with J gene TRBJ2-2, with unresolved D. Germline-derived CDR1 and CDR2 are MNHEY and SVGAGI. V lost 2 bases and J lost 1, with 8 bases in between. The CDR3 is 15 amino acids. CDR3 bases: TGTGCCAGCAGTTACAGGAGCGTGAACACCGGGGAGCTGTTTTTT. This gives the protein CASSYRSVNTGELFF.

This clonotype came up a few times. The chain recombines TRBV4-1 with TRBJ1-4; possibly TRBD1 for D (5 bases). The CDR3 runs 16 residues. CDR1 is MGHRA and CDR2 is YSYEKL in the germline V gene. The V and J ends lost 3 bases and 5 bases respectively, with 16 bases between them. The chain's CDR3 is CASSQGGWEGNEKLFF. Written as DNA, the CDR3 is TGCGCCAGCAGCCAGGGGGGTTGGGAGGGGAATGAAAAACTGTTTTTT.

The chain links TRBV23-1 to TRBJ2-6; D call uncertain. TRBV23-1 is marked as an open reading frame, function uncertain. This CDR3 is 14 amino acids long. The V gene lost 9 bases and the J gene lost 0 bases, with 9 bases spanning the gap. The CDR3 here is CARLQDSGANVLTF. CDR3 DNA sequence: TGCGCCAGGCTGCAGGACTCTGGGGCCAACGTCCTGACTTTC.

This rearrangement joins TRBV29-1 to TRBJ2-3, with 8 bases matching TRBD2. The CDR3 contains 14 residues. V shed 4 bases and J 3 bases; nucleotides not matched to a gene: 6. From germline, CDR1 is SQVTM and CDR2 ANQGSEA. DNA for the CDR3: TGCAGCGTTGCTGGACTAGCAGTTACAGATACGCAGTATTTT. Translated: CSVAGLAVTDTQYF.

This clonotype was detected only a few times. The V and J genes are TRBV7-2 and TRBJ2-1; D might be TRBD1 (6 bases). This CDR3 is 17 amino acids long. Germline CDR1 reads SGHTA; CDR2 reads FQGNSA. The germline V and J ends were trimmed by 3 bases and 2 bases, with 17 bases remaining between them. In nucleotides, the CDR3 is TGTGCCAGCAGCTTTTTTCCCCACTCAGGGGCCTACAATGAGCAGTTCTTC. It encodes CASSFFPHSGAYNEQFF. Supplemented by reference TRBV7-2 and TRBJ2-1, the full variable domain reads GAGVSQSPSNKVTEKGKDVELRCDPISGHTALYWYRQSLGQGLEFLIYFQGNSAPDKSGLPSDRFSAERTGGSVSTLTIQRTQQEDSAVYLCASSFFPHSGAYNEQFFGPGTRLTVL.

The chain links TRBV5-1 to TRBJ2-3; D is possibly TRBD1 or TRBD2 (6 bases each). The germline gives CDR1 SGHRS, CDR2 YFSETQ. The germline V and J ends were trimmed by 4 bases and 4 bases, with 19 bases remaining between them. The CDR3 length is 16 residues. The CDR3 bases are TGCGCCAGCAGCATAGGGACTTTGCCAGGGGCAGATACGCAGTATTTT. This encodes CASSIGTLPGADTQYF.

This clonotype was counted a few times. The chain is built from TRBV27 and TRBJ1-2; 9 bases agree with TRBD1. The length of the CDR3 is 14 residues. Germline V gene sequence: CDR1 MNHEY, CDR2 SMNVEV (reference sequence). With 6 bases clipped from V and 4 bases from J, the junction kept 6 bases outside the gene matches. In DNA, the CDR3 is TGTGCCAGCAGAGGACAGGGGCCCTTCTATGGCTACACCTTC. It encodes CASRGQGPFYGYTF.

This clonotype was seen at least ten times. The rearrangement joins TRBV12-3 or TRBV12-4 to TRBJ2-7, with D perhaps matching TRBD2 (7 bases). V lost 3 bases and J lost 5, with 11 bases in between. The CDR3 consists of 13 residues. CDR3 DNA sequence: TGTGCCAGCAGTTTGGGGGGGCTGGACGAGCAGTACGTC. Translation: CASSLGGLDEQYV.

The chain joins TRBV28 to TRBJ2-5; 8 positions agree with TRBD1. The CDR3 sequence is 17 residues long. The V gene end was trimmed by 5 bases and the J gene end by 3 bases; junction bases not matched to a gene: 14. CDR1 and CDR2 from the germline V gene are MDHEN and SYDVKM. The CDR3 DNA sequence: TGTGCCAGCAGTATCCTCCTGCAGGGGGCCGGAGAAGAGACCCAGTACTTC. It specifies CASSILLQGAGEETQYF.

J is TRBJ2-1 and V is TRBV9; maybe TRBD2 (7 bases). Trimming pared 4 bases from V and 3 bases from J, leaving 11 bases between. CDR1 and CDR2 (germline): SGDLS, YYNGEE. The CDR3 has 14 amino acids. In DNA, the CDR3 is TGTGCCAGCAGCTTAGGGGGGGACTACAATGAGCAGTTCTTC. As protein: CASSLGGDYNEQFF.

In DNA form, the CDR3 reads TGCGCCAGCAGCCCGAGCCGCAGGTCCACTGAAGCTTTCTTT. Translating gives CASSPSRRSTEAFF. The rearrangement links TRBV4-1 to TRBJ1-1; no definite D call. Trimming stripped 4 bases from V and 4 bases from J, with 13 bases between. CDR3 size: 14 residues. Germline V lookup: CDR1 MGHRA, CDR2 YSYEKL.